Each of the 22 T cell receptor beta chains below was sequenced from the same sample in a study of chemoradiotherapy in HPV16-positive cancers. Assay: immunoSEQ multiplex PCR; the TCRdb copy retains only in-frame clones and omits some. The data show 5,400 or so clones, with roughly 71% seen just once and about 12% held by the top ten. Sequencing was performed on tumor tissue, taken from a patient who underwent chemoradiotherapy. The receptors were sampled from a human donor with HPV-associated anogenital cancer.

This chain connects TRBV27 to TRBJ1-6; D is unresolved. Between the trimmed V and J ends, which lost 2 bases and 8 bases, there was a span of 4 bases. Germline V gene sequence: CDR1 MNHEY, CDR2 SMNVEV (reference sequence). This CDR3 spans 12 amino acids. Here the CDR3 DNA reads TGTGCCAGCAGTTTACGACATTCACCCCTCCACTTT. This gives the protein CASSLRHSPLHF.

This clone was detected only once. The V call is TRBV7-8, the J call TRBJ1-2, with 7 positions matching TRBD1. The CDR3 length is 13 residues. The germline V gene has CDR1 SGHVS and CDR2 FQNEAQ. J was trimmed by 4 bases and V by 5 bases; bases with no gene match: 4. CDR3: CASSNDRAYGYTF. CDR3 in DNA: TGTGCCAGCAGCAACGACAGGGCCTATGGCTACACCTTC.

The CDR3 protein is CAWSPAPGQGFYSNQPQHF. The CDR3 DNA sequence: TGTGCCTGGAGCCCCGCTCCGGGACAGGGATTTTATAGCAATCAGCCCCAGCATTTT. The chain is built from TRBV30 and TRBJ1-5; 9 nucleotides match TRBD1. V lost 3 bases and J lost 0; bases outside the gene matches: 15. The CDR3 is 19 residues long. The germline gives CDR1 GTSNPN, CDR2 SVGIG (reference sequence).

This chain links TRBV15 with TRBJ2-1; 9 bases agree with TRBD2. Germline V CDR1 and CDR2: LNHNV, YYDKDF (reference sequence). The CDR3 length is 17 residues. The ends lost 0 bases at V and 6 bases at J; junction bases unmatched: 9. CDR3 residues: CATSRDPLAGLFNEQFF. The CDR3 DNA reads as TGTGCCACCAGCAGAGATCCTCTAGCGGGACTTTTCAATGAGCAGTTCTTC.

This chain connects TRBV28 to TRBJ1-2, with TRBD1 matching over 7 bases. Germline V gene lookup returns CDR1 MDHEN and CDR2 SYDVKM. The CDR3 loop spans 15 amino acids. The junction had 11 bases not matched to a gene; V was cut back by 6 bases and J by 4 bases. CDR3 region: CASSNRGRSSYGYTF. CDR3 nucleotide sequence: TGTGCCAGCAGCAACAGGGGAAGGTCAAGCTATGGCTACACCTTC.

The chain has TRBV11-3 and TRBJ2-2, with D maybe TRBD2 (6 bases). Germline CDR1 is SGHNT and CDR2 is YENEEA. CDR3 size: 15 residues. Trimming took off 1 base at V and 4 bases at J, with 10 bases between the two ends. Written as DNA, the CDR3 is TGTGCCAGCAGCTTAGCAGGACTACCCACCGGGGAGCTGTTTTTT. Its translation is CASSLAGLPTGELFF.

This clone was seen only once. This chain uses TRBV28 with TRBJ2-3; D gene ambiguous. CDR1 and CDR2 (germline): MDHEN, SYDVKM. This CDR3 is built from 14 residues. Deletions cut 6 bases from V and 2 bases from J, with 12 bases between. DNA for the CDR3: TGTGCCAGCAGCCCCGAGACGTACACAGATACGCAGTATTTT. Translating it yields CASSPETYTDTQYF.

The CDR3 loop is CASSPRVGEGAKNIQYF. The CDR3 nucleotides are TGTGCCAGCAGCCCCCGGGTAGGGGAGGGTGCCAAAAACATTCAGTACTTC. The chain joins TRBV9 to TRBJ2-4, with TRBD2 matching over 7 bases. Per the germline V gene, CDR1 is SGDLS and CDR2 is YYNGEE. The V gene end was trimmed by 4 bases and the J gene end by 1 base; junction bases not matched to a gene: 11. The CDR3 contains 17 residues.

The V call is TRBV5-1, the J call TRBJ1-5, with D unclear. The CDR3 spans 14 residues. Germline V gene sequence: CDR1 SGHRS, CDR2 YFSETQ. The germline V and J ends were trimmed by 4 bases and 4 bases, with 12 bases remaining between them. The CDR3 region has the DNA TGCGCCAGCAGCCCACTCGACCGGAATCAGCCCCAGCATTTT. Encoded protein: CASSPLDRNQPQHF.

Within the sample, this clone is large. The chain carries TRBV7-3 and TRBJ2-2; D is perhaps TRBD1 (6 bases). Germline assignment: CDR1 SGHTA and CDR2 FQGTGA. V lost 4 bases to trimming and J lost 6 bases, with 15 bases between them. The CDR3 covers 15 residues. For the CDR3, the DNA is TGTGCCAGCAGCTCCCCACAGGGATTTCCCGGGGAGCTGTTTTTT. The encoded protein is CASSSPQGFPGELFF.

The rearrangement joins TRBV11-3 to TRBJ2-2; 13 bases map to TRBD2. The germline CDR1 and CDR2 sequences are SGHNT and YENEEA. Germline trimming cut 5 bases from V and 3 bases from J; bases unmatched to any gene: 3. CDR3 size: 16 residues. The CDR3 nucleotides read TGTGCCAGCAGCCCCGGACTAGCGGGGGACACCGGGGAGCTGTTTTTT. Amino acid sequence: CASSPGLAGDTGELFF. The full variable domain, completed using reference TRBV11-3 and TRBJ2-2, is EAGVVQSPRYKIIEKKQPVAFWCNPISGHNTLYWYLQNLGQGPELLIRYENEEAVDDSQLPKDRFSAERLKGVDSTLKIQPAELGDSAVYLCASSPGLAGDTGELFFGEGSRLTVL.

This clone was counted between two and nine times. V is TRBV28 and J is TRBJ2-7, with 7 nucleotides matching TRBD2. V trimming: 3 bases; J trimming: 0 bases; junction bases outside the gene matches: 2. Germline V gene data show CDR1 as MDHEN and CDR2 as SYDVKM. This CDR3 is 14 amino acids long. CDR3: CASSLGGSSYEQYF. In DNA form, the CDR3 reads TGTGCCAGCAGTTTGGGCGGGAGCTCCTACGAGCAGTACTTC.

The chain carries TRBV19 and TRBJ2-5; 10 bases line up with TRBD2. CDR3 length: 15 amino acids. The V segment lost 3 bases and the J segment 3 bases; nucleotides outside the gene matches: 4. The germline CDR1 and CDR2 sequences are LNHDA and SQIVND (reference sequence). For the CDR3, the DNA is TGTGCCAGTAGTATCCCTAGCGGGGGAAAAGAGACCCAGTACTTC. As protein: CASSIPSGGKETQYF.

This sequence joins TRBV10-3 and TRBJ2-3; D remains ambiguous. Germline lookup yields CDR1 ENHRY and CDR2 SYGVKD. This CDR3 region has 14 residues. V lost 0 bases and J lost 4, with 8 bases in between. CDR3 nucleotides: TGTGCCATCAGTGAGTCGGGCAGAGCAGATACGCAGTATTTT. Protein product: CAISESGRADTQYF.

The V call is TRBV5-4, the J call TRBJ2-2; possible D gene TRBD2, 6 bases. This CDR3 comprises 16 residues. Per the germline V gene, CDR1 is SGHNT and CDR2 is YYREEE (reference sequence). V lost 0 bases and J 0 bases, leaving 9 bases between the germline ends. The CDR3 loop is CASSLVGRTNTGELFF. The CDR3 nucleotides are TGTGCCAGCAGCTTGGTCGGGAGAACGAACACCGGGGAGCTGTTTTTT.

The chain has TRBV11-3 and TRBJ2-5; 8 positions match TRBD1. CDR1 is SGHNT and CDR2 is YENEEA in the germline V gene. This CDR3 has 17 residues. Losses at the gene ends were 4 bases for V and 5 bases for J; bases not matched to a gene: 15. The chain's CDR3 is CASSSRRTGIGRETQYF. DNA of the CDR3: TGTGCCAGCAGCTCCCGGAGGACAGGGATAGGGAGGGAGACCCAGTACTTC.

The V gene is TRBV30, the J gene TRBJ1-6; the D gene is possibly TRBD1 (5 bases). The CDR3 has 17 amino acids. Trimming removed 3 bases at V and 6 bases at J, with 21 bases between. In germline, CDR1 is GTSNPN, CDR2 SVGIG (reference sequence). The CDR3 DNA sequence: TGTGCCTGGAGCCGAGGGACCGTCGGAGTGTCTAATTCACCCCTCCACTTT. Encoded protein: CAWSRGTVGVSNSPLHF.

This clone was counted a single time. The rearrangement joins TRBV30 to TRBJ2-7, with D unresolved. The CDR3 is 14 residues long. V was trimmed by 3 bases and J by 0 bases, leaving 12 bases between them. Germline CDR1 GTSNPN, CDR2 SVGIG (reference sequence). The CDR3 bases are TGTGCCTGGAGAAAAGGCCCGATCTCCTACGAGCAGTACTTC. Translation: CAWRKGPISYEQYF.

The V gene is TRBV5-1, the J gene TRBJ1-2; a possible D gene is TRBD1 (5 bases). This CDR3 region has 13 residues. The V gene lost 4 bases and the J gene lost 4 bases, with 11 bases spanning the gap. The germline gives CDR1 SGHRS, CDR2 YFSETQ. The CDR3, as DNA: TGCGCCAGCAGCCAAGGGGACGGCTATGGCTACACCTTC. This translates into CASSQGDGYGYTF.

This clone was recorded once. The chain joins TRBV27 to TRBJ2-5; D remains ambiguous. V gave up 3 bases and J gave up 9 bases, with 23 bases separating them. The CDR3 sequence is 16 residues long. Germline CDR1 is MNHEY and CDR2 is SMNVEV (reference sequence). The CDR3 is CASSFRTPPPQGAQYF. Here the CDR3 DNA reads TGTGCCAGCAGTTTTAGGACCCCCCCACCCCAAGGAGCCCAGTACTTC.

This chain joins TRBV28 and TRBJ2-1; 11 bases align to TRBD2. V dropped 1 base and J dropped 7; count of bases not matched to a gene: 12. The CDR3 totals 18 residues. Germline CDR1 MDHEN, CDR2 SYDVKM. The CDR3 DNA reads TGTGCCAGCAGTTTATCGGGACTAGCGGCAACCCGTGGGAATGAGCAGTTCTTC. Residues: CASSLSGLAATRGNEQFF.

The V call is TRBV19, the J call TRBJ1-5; D call uncertain. Trimming took 4 bases from V and 6 from J, leaving 13 bases between them. The CDR3 is 14 amino acids. Germline CDR1 is LNHDA and CDR2 is SQIVND (reference sequence). CDR3 nucleotide sequence: TGTGCCAGTAGTACCCCTTCGGGTGCTCAGCCCCAGCATTTT. It specifies CASSTPSGAQPQHF.